A selection of T cell receptor beta chains follows, all from one sample in a study of OX40 agonist ivuxolimab in advanced cancers. The data were produced by immunoSEQ multiplex PCR, yet TCRdb's version contains in-frame clones alone and is incomplete. The table lists fewer than 25,000 clones, 78% of them singletons. The sample here was CD4+ or CD8+ T cells sorted from blood, taken in a trial of the OX40 agonist ivuxolimab. The receptors stem from an adult with an advanced solid tumor such as melanoma, head and neck, liver or kidney cancer. Both conserved end residues are part of each CDR3. D genes are given only for firm matches. Size is stated for part of the rows, as once, few or many counts, or as a class when the clone is expanded.

J gene,D gene,clone size,V gene,CDR3 DNA,CDR3 protein
TRBJ2-6,TRBD1,-,TRBV4-3,TGCGCCAGCAGCCGAGGACAGGGGAGCTCTGGGGCCAACGTCCTGACTTTC,CASSRGQGSSGANVLTF
TRBJ2-3,-,once,TRBV5-1,TGCGCCAGCAGCAGCGGACTTGGCACAGATACGCAGTATTTT,CASSSGLGTDTQYF
TRBJ2-3,-,-,TRBV27,TGTGCCAGCACCCGGGACGGCACAGATACGCAGTATTTT,CASTRDGTDTQYF
TRBJ2-5,-,once,TRBV6-5,TGTGCCAGCAGCCTCAGGAAGACCCAGTACTTC,CASSLRKTQYF
TRBJ2-7,TRBD1,once,TRBV18,TGTGCCAGCTCACAGGACAGGAGCTCCTACGAGCAGTACTTC,CASSQDRSSYEQYF
TRBJ1-1,-,-,TRBV5-6,TGTGCCAGCAGCTTGGGAGGCAGGATGAACACTGAAGCTTTCTTT,CASSLGGRMNTEAFF
TRBJ2-5,-,-,TRBV28,TGTGCCAGCAGTTCCTTGAGGGCAGGGGAAGAGACCCAGTACTTC,CASSSLRAGEETQYF
TRBJ2-3,TRBD1,-,TRBV5-1,TGCGCCAGCAGCTTGGCCGAGGGGACAGGGACCGGAGATACGCAGTATTTT,CASSLAEGTGTGDTQYF
TRBJ2-1,-,-,TRBV6-6,TGTGCCAGCAGCCCCCGACGGTACAATGAGCAGTTCTTC,CASSPRRYNEQFF
TRBJ2-5,TRBD1,-,TRBV11-2,TGTGCCAGCAGCTTACAGGGGGCTGTCTTGGGGGAGACCCAGTACTTC,CASSLQGAVLGETQYF
TRBJ1-1,-,few,TRBV5-1,TGCGCCAGCAGCTTGGAAATCTACACTGAAGCTTTCTTT,CASSLEIYTEAFF
TRBJ2-7,TRBD2,-,TRBV28,TGTGCCAGCAGTTGGCGCCGGGACTACGTACAGTACTTC,CASSWRRDYVQYF
TRBJ1-1,-,-,TRBV6-6,TGTGCCAGCCTATTAGGTGGGGGAACTGAAGCTTTCTTT,CASLLGGGTEAFF
TRBJ1-1,-,-,TRBV6-5,TGTGCCAGCAGCCTGCGGATGAACACTGAAGCTTTCTTT,CASSLRMNTEAFF
TRBJ2-1,TRBD1,-,TRBV5-1,TGCGCCAGCAGCTCGCGCCCCGGGACAGGGGGCAAGGATGAGCAGTTCTTC,CASSSRPGTGGKDEQFF
TRBJ2-7,-,-,TRBV4-1,TGCGCCAGCAGCCAAGATCGGTCGGGCTACGAGCAGTACTTC,CASSQDRSGYEQYF
TRBJ1-2,-,-,TRBV6-1,TGTGCCAGCAGTCCTTTTGGGGGGTGGGGCTACACCTTC,CASSPFGGWGYTF
TRBJ1-1,-,-,TRBV7-2,TGTGCCAGCAGTCAAACTCGGGACGGTGAAGCTTTCTTT,CASSQTRDGEAFF
TRBJ2-7,-,-,TRBV6-5,TGTGCCAGCAGTTACTCGACTCGCGGAGAGCAGTACTTC,CASSYSTRGEQYF
TRBJ2-1,-,-,TRBV6-5,TGTGCCAGCAGTTACTCGAGCTCCTACAATGAGCAGTTCTTC,CASSYSSSYNEQFF
TRBJ2-7,-,-,TRBV9,TGTGCCAGCAGCCCCCGGGGCGGGACGTTCTCCTACGAGCAGTACTTC,CASSPRGGTFSYEQYF
TRBJ1-5,-,-,TRBV28,TGTGCCAGCAGCCCCGGGGGGGGCGGTGGGCGTCAGCCCCAGCATTTT,CASSPGGGGGRQPQHF
TRBJ2-5,-,few,TRBV7-2,TGTGCCAGCAGCTTAGGGCAGAAAGAGACCCAGTACTTC,CASSLGQKETQYF
TRBJ1-2,TRBD1,-,TRBV4-1,TGCGCCAGCAGCCAACGACAGGGCTACGGCTACACCTTC,CASSQRQGYGYTF
TRBJ2-7,-,-,TRBV18,TGTGCCAGCTCACAAGGTGAGGGCGGCTACGAGCAGTACTTC,CASSQGEGGYEQYF
TRBJ2-1,-,-,TRBV7-2,TGTGCCAGCAGCCGCCGTTGGGGGGCTGCCAATGAGCAGTTCTTC,CASSRRWGAANEQFF
TRBJ2-7,TRBD1,-,TRBV5-1,TGCGCCAGCAGCCGAGACAGGGTCGAGCAGTACTTC,CASSRDRVEQYF
TRBJ2-2,TRBD2,-,TRBV7-9,TGTGCCAGCAGCTTAACCACGGGGGGGACCGGGGAGCTGTTTTTT,CASSLTTGGTGELFF
TRBJ1-6,-,-,TRBV11-1,TGTGCCAGCAGCCCCGACCGGACAGCATCACCCCTCCACTTT,CASSPDRTASPLHF
TRBJ1-3,-,once,TRBV7-9,TGTGCCAGCAGCCCCCCCGGGCGCCGGGACGCTGGAAACACCATATATTTT,CASSPPGRRDAGNTIYF
TRBJ1-6,-,once,TRBV6-5,TGTGCCAGCAGTTACGGCCTATCCTATAATTCACCCCTCCACTTT,CASSYGLSYNSPLHF
TRBJ2-2,-,-,TRBV6-5,TGTGCCAGCAGATGGGGGGCCTCGAACACCGGGGAGCTGTTTTTT,CASRWGASNTGELFF
TRBJ2-7,-,-,TRBV20-1,TGCAGGGCTACGGACCTCTACGAGCAGTACTTC,CRATDLYEQYF
TRBJ2-5,-,-,TRBV5-4,TGTGCCAGCAGAGGCGGGACACGGGGGGAGACCCAGTACTTC,CASRGGTRGETQYF
TRBJ2-5,TRBD1,-,TRBV28,TGTGCCAGCAGCCCCTCCCTCTTGGGACAGGCAATCCTCGCAGAGACCCAGTACTTC,CASSPSLLGQAILAETQYF
TRBJ2-7,TRBD2,once,TRBV7-2,TGTGCCAGCAGCTCACGAAGCGGGGGGGGTTACGAGCAGTACTTC,CASSSRSGGGYEQYF
TRBJ1-2,-,-,TRBV5-1,TGCGCCAGCAGCTTGGGACCGCGCAACTATGGCTACACCTTC,CASSLGPRNYGYTF
TRBJ1-2,-,-,TRBV6-1,TGTGCCAGCAGTGCGTTCGGTGGTGGCTACACCTTC,CASSAFGGGYTF
TRBJ2-3,-,-,TRBV6-6,TGTGCCAGCAGTTACTTTAGAGATACGCAGTATTTT,CASSYFRDTQYF
TRBJ1-3,-,-,TRBV6-1,TGTGCCAGCAGTGAAATCCAGGGGACGGACACCATATATTTT,CASSEIQGTDTIYF
TRBJ1-2,-,medium-sized,TRBV15,TGTGCCACCAGCAGAGGACCGGGGGCAGTGTTAGCTAACTATGGCTACACCTTC,CATSRGPGAVLANYGYTF
TRBJ2-6,TRBD1,-,TRBV4-3,TGCGCCAGCAGCCAAGGAAGACAGGGAAGCTCTGGGGCCAACGTCCTGACTTTC,CASSQGRQGSSGANVLTF
TRBJ1-3,-,-,TRBV6-5,TGTGCCAGCAGAACCTCTAGGACTGGAAACACCATATATTTT,CASRTSRTGNTIYF
TRBJ1-1,-,few,TRBV11-1,TGTGCCGGCTCGGCCAGAACTAATGAAGCTTTCTTT,CAGSARTNEAFF
TRBJ1-6,-,-,TRBV9,TGTGCCAGCAATCAGGACCAGCGGGGTTCACCCCTCCACTTT,CASNQDQRGSPLHF
TRBJ1-1,-,-,TRBV2,TGTGCCAGCAGCCTCGGGGGGGAAAGGAGGACTGAAGCTTTCTTT,CASSLGGERRTEAFF
TRBJ1-1,-,-,TRBV30,TGTGCCTTAAGAAGCCCCCGGGGCACTGAAGCTTTCTTT,CALRSPRGTEAFF
TRBJ2-1,-,-,TRBV18,TGTGCCAGCTCACCAAGCTCCTACAATGAGCAGTTCTTC,CASSPSSYNEQFF
TRBJ2-1,-,-,TRBV7-2,TGTGCCAGCAGCTTACGTCAGGGAAGCAATGAGCAGTTCTTC,CASSLRQGSNEQFF
TRBJ2-7,TRBD1,-,TRBV5-5,TGTGCCAGCAGGGCCGGGACAGGGGGCTTCTACGAGCAGTACTTC,CASRAGTGGFYEQYF
TRBJ2-1,TRBD2,-,TRBV10-3,TGTGCCATCAGTAAACCCCCTGACGGACGGGGGGTTCATCTCTTC,CAISKPPDGRGVHLF
TRBJ1-2,-,-,TRBV7-9,TGTACCAGCAGCCCGGGGAATTTCTATGGCTACACCTTC,CTSSPGNFYGYTF
TRBJ2-7,-,-,TRBV6-1,TGTGCCAGCAGTGGAGTTCCCTACGAGCAGTACTTC,CASSGVPYEQYF
TRBJ2-5,TRBD1,-,TRBV6-1,TGTGCCAGCAGTGAGGACAGGTCCCCAGAGACCCAGTACTTC,CASSEDRSPETQYF
TRBJ2-2,-,-,TRBV28,TGTGCCAGCAAGGGGGGGCCTTACACCGGGGAGCTGTTTTTT,CASKGGPYTGELFF